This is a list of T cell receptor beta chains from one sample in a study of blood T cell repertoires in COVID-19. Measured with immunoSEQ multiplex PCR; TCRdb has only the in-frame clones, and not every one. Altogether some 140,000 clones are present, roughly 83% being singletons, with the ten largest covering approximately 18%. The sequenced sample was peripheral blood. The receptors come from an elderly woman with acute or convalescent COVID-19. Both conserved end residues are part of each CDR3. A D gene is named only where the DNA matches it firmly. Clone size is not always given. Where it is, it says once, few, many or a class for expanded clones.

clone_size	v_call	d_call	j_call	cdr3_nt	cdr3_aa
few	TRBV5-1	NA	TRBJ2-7	TGCGCCAGCAGCTTGGACAACTACGAGCAGTACTTC	CASSLDNYEQYF
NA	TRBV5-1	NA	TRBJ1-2	TGCGCCAGCAGCTTCAACGGAGACTATGGCTACACCTTC	CASSFNGDYGYTF
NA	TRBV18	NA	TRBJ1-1	TGTGCCAGCTCACCACCGAACAGGGACCCCGGTGAAGCTTTCTTT	CASSPPNRDPGEAFF
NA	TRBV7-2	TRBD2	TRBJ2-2	TGTGCCAGCAGCTTGTGGACTAGCGGGATCAGGGGGGAGCTGTTTTTT	CASSLWTSGIRGELFF
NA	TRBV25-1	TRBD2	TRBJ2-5	TGTGCCAGCAGTGCTAGGACTAGCGGGTATGTGGAGACCCAGTACTTC	CASSARTSGYVETQYF
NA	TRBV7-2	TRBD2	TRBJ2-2	TGTGCCAGCAGCTTAGTTCCTCTAGCGGGGGGGTACACCGGGGAGCTGTTTTTT	CASSLVPLAGGYTGELFF
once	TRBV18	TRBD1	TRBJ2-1	TGTGCCAGCTCCCGGACAGGGGGCCATGAGCAGTTCTTC	CASSRTGGHEQFF
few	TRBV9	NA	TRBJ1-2	TGTGCCAGCAGCGTAGGAGGGGGATACGGAGCTAACTATGGCTACACCTTC	CASSVGGGYGANYGYTF
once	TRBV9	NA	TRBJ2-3	TGTGCCAGCAGCGTAGGGACAGCCCCTAGCACAGATACGCAGTATTTT	CASSVGTAPSTDTQYF
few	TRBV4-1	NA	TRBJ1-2	TGCGCCAGCAGCCAAGGTCGTTCCCGTGGCTACACCTTC	CASSQGRSRGYTF
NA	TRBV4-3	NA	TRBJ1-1	TGCGCCAGCAGCCAAGATAGAAGTAGCATGAACACTGAAGCTTTCTTT	CASSQDRSSMNTEAFF
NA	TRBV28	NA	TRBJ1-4	TGTGCCAGCAGTTTGTGGGGAGGCGATGAAAAACTGTTTTTT	CASSLWGGDEKLFF
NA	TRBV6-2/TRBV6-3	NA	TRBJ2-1	TGTGCCAGCAGTTACCCCCCTACCATGATCCACAATGAGCAGTTCTTC	CASSYPPTMIHNEQFF
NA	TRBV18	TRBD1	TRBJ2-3	TGTGCCAGCTCGCCGACAGGGGGAACAGATACGCAGTATTTT	CASSPTGGTDTQYF
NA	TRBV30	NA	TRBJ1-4	TGTGCCTGGACCAGCGCTCAGGGGAGTGAAAAACTGTTTTTT	CAWTSAQGSEKLFF
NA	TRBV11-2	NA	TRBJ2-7	TGTGCCAGCAGCTTTGGAGGGGGGGAGTTGGGCGAGCAGTACTTC	CASSFGGGELGEQYF